A single sample is the source of the 26 T cell receptor beta chains below, sequenced in a study of blood T cell repertoires in COVID-19. This table comes from immunoSEQ multiplex PCR, and its TCRdb copy is limited to in-frame clones, with some not included. The sample has some 240,000 clones; around 90% are singletons. Sequencing input: peripheral blood. These receptors were taken from a woman in her sixties with COVID-19, enrolled during active disease.

The table lists this clone with a few counts. The chain employs TRBV10-3 and TRBJ1-4, with a possible D match to TRBD1 (5 bases). V was trimmed by 8 bases and J by 6 bases, leaving 13 bases between them. The CDR3 sequence is 13 residues long. Per germline, CDR1 ENHRY and CDR2 SYGVKD. The CDR3 is CAIGASRDEKLFF. In DNA form, the CDR3 reads TGTGCCATCGGGGCCAGCCGGGATGAAAAACTGTTTTTT.

V usage is TRBV7-6 and J usage is TRBJ1-3; 8 bases are a match to TRBD1. Per germline, CDR1 SGHVS and CDR2 FNYEAQ. The CDR3 is 14 residues long. J lost 4 bases, V lost 5 bases, and 4 bases had no gene match. The CDR3 coding sequence is TGTGCCAGCAGCACCCGACAGGGGGGAAACACCATATATTTT. This translates into CASSTRQGGNTIYF. The variable domain in full, with the rest retrieved from reference TRBV7-6 and TRBJ1-3, is GAGVSQSPRYKVTKRGQDVALRCDPISGHVSLYWYRQALGQGPEFLTYFNYEAQQDKSGLPNDRFSAERPEGSISTLTIQRTEQRDSAMYRCASSTRQGGNTIYFGEGSWLTVV.

The chain recombines TRBV5-6 with TRBJ1-2; 7 bases are a match to TRBD1. After removal of 3 bases from V and 7 bases from J, the junction contained 3 bases not matched to a gene. The CDR3 length is 12 residues. Germline values: CDR1 SGHDT, CDR2 YYEEEE. The CDR3 DNA reads as TGTGCCAGCAGCTCCGGACAGGTTGGCTACACCTTC. Encoded protein: CASSSGQVGYTF.

As DNA, the CDR3 is TGTGCCAGTAGTCAATTTAGCAATCAGCCCCAGCATTTT. Its protein is CASSQFSNQPQHF. The V gene is TRBV19, the J gene TRBJ1-5; unclear D gene. The CDR3 has 13 residues. Trimming left V 5 bases short and J 0 bases short, with 5 bases between. CDR1 and CDR2 from the germline V gene are LNHDA and SQIVND (reference sequence).

The chain employs TRBV7-2 and TRBJ2-3, with TRBD2 matching 7 bases. V lost 1 base, J lost 2 bases, and 6 bases stayed unmatched. CDR1 is SGHTA and CDR2 is FQGNSA in the germline V gene. The CDR3 length is 16 residues. The CDR3 nucleotides read TGTGCCAGCAGCTTAGTGCACGGGGGGACCACAGATACGCAGTATTTT. It encodes CASSLVHGGTTDTQYF.

This clone was seen only once. This chain uses TRBV20-1 with TRBJ2-3; D might be TRBD2 (5 bases). In germline, CDR1 is DFQATT, CDR2 SNEGSKA (reference sequence). The CDR3 has 10 residues. Trimming pared 4 bases from V and 9 bases from J, leaving 8 bases between. This chain's CDR3 is CSAKRLTQYF. The CDR3 coding sequence is TGCAGTGCTAAGCGACTAACGCAGTATTTT.

This clone has only a few counts. The V and J genes are TRBV2 and TRBJ2-6; no clear D gene. CDR3 size: 14 residues. Germline-derived CDR1 and CDR2 are SNHLY and FYNNEI. V was trimmed by 3 bases and J by 2 bases, leaving 5 bases between them. The CDR3 protein is CASSERAGANVLTF. The CDR3 nucleotides are TGTGCCAGCAGTGAGAGAGCTGGGGCCAACGTCCTGACTTTC.

The rearrangement uses TRBV3-1 (or the pseudogene TRBV3-2) and TRBJ1-1; 7 bases are shared with TRBD1. CDR3 size: 14 residues. The germline V gene has CDR1 LGHDT and CDR2 YNNKEL (reference sequence). The J segment lost 5 bases and the V segment lost 4 bases, leaving 7 bases of the junction unmatched. CDR3 DNA: TGTGCCAGCAGCCGGGGACAGACCCTTACTGAAGCTTTCTTT. It specifies CASSRGQTLTEAFF.

The chain is built from TRBV11-2 and TRBJ2-1, with D possibly matching TRBD2 (5 bases). This CDR3 has 13 amino acids. The V gene's germline CDR1 is SGHAT and CDR2 FQNNGV. Trimming pared 6 bases from V and 7 bases from J, leaving 13 bases between. Written as DNA, the CDR3 is TGTGCCAGCAGTCAATTACGCGGGAATGAGCAGTTCTTC. Amino acids: CASSQLRGNEQFF. Variable domain in full (rest from reference TRBV11-2 and TRBJ2-1): EAGVAQSPRYKIIEKRQSVAFWCNPISGHATLYWYQQILGQGPKLLIQFQNNGVVDDSQLPKDRFSAERLKGVDSTLKIQPAKLEDSAVYLCASSQLRGNEQFFGPGTRLTVL.

The CDR3 DNA follows: TGTGCCAGCAGCGGATTGGGGGGGAGCCAAAAGCAGTACTTC. This translates into CASSGLGGSQKQYF. V usage is TRBV2 and J usage is TRBJ2-7; 7 bases fit TRBD2. The ends lost 6 bases at V and 8 bases at J; junction bases unmatched: 13. Germline CDR1 reads SNHLY; CDR2 reads FYNNEI. This CDR3 is built from 14 residues.

The chain joins TRBV7-2 to TRBJ2-5; maybe TRBD1 (6 bases). The germline gives CDR1 SGHTA, CDR2 FQGNSA. V was pared by 3 bases and J by 5 bases, with 10 bases between. The CDR3 runs 13 residues. The DNA for the CDR3 is TGTGCCAGCAGCTTGGCAGGGGCTGAGACCCAGTACTTC. It codes for CASSLAGAETQYF.

There are a few counts of this clone. The CDR3 here is CSVGRRADQPQHF. The CDR3 coding sequence is TGCAGCGTTGGCCGCAGGGCGGACCAGCCCCAGCATTTT. V usage is TRBV29-1 and J usage is TRBJ1-5, with a possible D match to TRBD1 (5 bases). The CDR3 is made up of 13 amino acids. Trimming shortened V by 4 bases and J by 7 bases, and 14 bases separated the two germline ends. Germline lookup yields CDR1 SQVTM and CDR2 ANQGSEA.

The V gene is TRBV27, the J gene TRBJ1-1; 10 bases are a match to TRBD1. Germline loops: CDR1 MNHEY, CDR2 SMNVEV (reference sequence). This CDR3 is built from 14 residues. With V trimmed by 8 bases and J by 5 bases, 8 bases remained unmatched. CDR3 residues: CASGDRGQGTEAFF. DNA for the CDR3: TGTGCCAGCGGGGACAGGGGCCAGGGTACTGAAGCTTTCTTT.

The chain employs TRBV29-1 and TRBJ2-1, with 8 bases aligning to TRBD2. The germline V gene has CDR1 SQVTM and CDR2 ANQGSEA. V gave up 8 bases and J gave up 5 bases; unmatched junction bases: 8. This CDR3 region has 13 residues. The CDR3 is CSLNGGGHNEQFF. DNA of the CDR3: TGCAGCCTCAACGGGGGGGGTCACAATGAGCAGTTCTTC.

The chain links TRBV18 to TRBJ1-2; 9 positions match TRBD1. The CDR3 totals 13 residues. The germline gives CDR1 KGHSH, CDR2 LQKENI. J lost 8 bases, V lost 8 bases, and 9 bases had no gene match. Here the CDR3 reads CASHGTGLRGYTF. For the CDR3, the DNA is TGTGCCAGCCACGGGACAGGGCTACGCGGCTACACCTTC.

This chain joins TRBV2 and TRBJ1-2; D not resolved. The CDR3 is made up of 13 amino acids. The germline V gene has CDR1 SNHLY and CDR2 FYNNEI. The V end was cut by 3 bases, the J end by 5 bases, with 10 bases between. The chain's CDR3 is CASSEVAFYGYTF. DNA of the CDR3: TGTGCCAGCAGTGAGGTGGCTTTTTATGGCTACACCTTC.

A single count supports this clone. This chain uses TRBV5-1 with TRBJ2-6; no reliable D call. The V gene lost 6 bases and the J gene lost 2 bases, with 15 bases spanning the gap. CDR1 is SGHRS, CDR2 YFSETQ, per germline. The CDR3 loop spans 16 amino acids. The CDR3 protein is CASKEKIGAGANVLTF. The CDR3 nucleotides are TGCGCCAGCAAGGAGAAAATCGGAGCTGGGGCCAACGTCCTGACTTTC.

The genes are TRBV6-5 and TRBJ1-2; D may be TRBD1 (6 bases). This CDR3 spans 14 amino acids. Trimming removed 0 bases at V and 8 bases at J, with 13 bases between. CDR1 is MNHEY and CDR2 is SVGAGI in the germline V gene. This CDR3 is CASSYSGGPEGYTF. In DNA, the CDR3 is TGTGCCAGCAGTTACTCCGGGGGGCCTGAAGGCTACACCTTC.

This clone was seen just once. This chain uses TRBV15 with TRBJ1-2; tentative D call: TRBD1 (6 bases). Trimming removed 0 bases from V and 1 base from J, with 15 bases in between. Germline values: CDR1 LNHNV, CDR2 YYDKDF (reference sequence). This CDR3 comprises 17 residues. In nucleotides, the CDR3 is TGTGCCACCAGCAGAGACAGGGGAACGACCATTAACTATGGCTACACCTTC. As protein: CATSRDRGTTINYGYTF.

The rearrangement uses TRBV20-1 and TRBJ1-2; 7 nucleotides align to TRBD1. The CDR3 extends over 14 amino acids. Germline CDR1 DFQATT, CDR2 SNEGSKA (reference sequence). The J segment lost 5 bases and the V segment lost 3 bases, leaving 9 bases of the junction unmatched. The CDR3 here is CSASSGTVLYGYTF. CDR3 DNA: TGCAGTGCTAGTTCCGGGACAGTTCTTTATGGCTACACCTTC.

This chain connects TRBV20-1 to TRBJ2-3, with D possibly TRBD2 on 6 matching bases. The germline CDR1 and CDR2 sequences are DFQATT and SNEGSKA (reference sequence). CDR3 length: 14 amino acids. The V and J ends lost 3 bases and 2 bases respectively, with 12 bases between them. The CDR3: CSASTGTYTDTQYF. The CDR3, as DNA: TGCAGTGCTAGTACCGGGACTTACACAGATACGCAGTATTTT.

J is TRBJ1-1 and V is TRBV4-1; possibly TRBD1 for D (5 bases). From germline, CDR1 is MGHRA and CDR2 YSYEKL. The V end lost 4 bases, the J end lost 4 bases, and 19 bases lay between the germline ends. This CDR3 comprises 16 residues. This CDR3 is CASSPGVSGLRTEAFF. CDR3 in DNA: TGCGCCAGCAGCCCAGGAGTGTCAGGGTTGCGCACTGAAGCTTTCTTT.

This clone occurred a few times. V usage is TRBV7-9 and J usage is TRBJ2-7; weak D call: TRBD2 (6 bases). Germline-derived CDR1 and CDR2 are SEHNR and FQNEAQ (reference sequence). CDR3 length: 14 residues. V was cut by 1 base and J by 2 bases, with 9 bases left in between. The CDR3 DNA follows: TGTGCCAGCAGCTTAGGTGGAGGGGCCTACGAGCAGTACTTC. It encodes CASSLGGGAYEQYF.

Notes on this clone: One end of the junction varies from germline; a read error may be responsible. The rearrangement uses TRBV2 and TRBJ1-5; possible D gene TRBD1, 6 bases. The CDR3 spans 14 residues. Germline V CDR1 and CDR2: SNHLY, FYNNEI. The CDR3 here is CAAGGPYSNQPQHF. The DNA for the CDR3 is TGCGCGGCGGGGGGGCCATATAGCAATCAGCCCCAGCATTTT.

The V call is TRBV6-6, the J call TRBJ1-5; 7 bases match TRBD1. The CDR3 runs 16 residues. The germline gives CDR1 MNHNY, CDR2 SVGAGI (reference sequence). The ends lost 8 bases at V and 5 bases at J; junction bases unmatched: 15. The CDR3 region has the DNA TGTGCCAGCCATTCTCTCGGCCCAGGGGGTGATCAGCCCCAGCATTTT. Translation: CASHSLGPGGDQPQHF.

This clone was recorded only once. The chain links TRBV6-2 or TRBV6-3 to TRBJ1-1, with TRBD1 matching 8 bases. J was trimmed by 4 bases and V by 5 bases; bases with no gene match: 0. Germline values: CDR1 MNHEY, CDR2 SVGEGT. The CDR3 contains 12 residues. The CDR3: CASSTGGTEAFF. The CDR3 region has the DNA TGTGCCAGCAGTACAGGGGGCACTGAAGCTTTCTTT.